Presented here are 17 T cell receptor beta chains from one specimen sequenced in a study of T cell changes during pregnancy in multiple sclerosis. Using immunoSEQ multiplex PCR, the repertoire was profiled, and TCRdb retains in-frame clones only, with some absent. The sample includes tens of thousands of clones, around 89% of them seen just once. Sample: CD8+ T cells from peripheral blood mononuclear cells, taken in the second trimester of pregnancy. Every receptor here comes from a female donor with multiple sclerosis, enrolled in a pregnancy study.

This clone turned up a few times. The chain couples TRBV29-1 to TRBJ1-1; perhaps TRBD1 as D (5 bases). V lost 3 bases and J lost 1, with 6 bases in between. Germline lookup yields CDR1 SQVTM and CDR2 ANQGSEA. This CDR3 has 12 amino acids. The CDR3 region has the DNA TGCAGCGTTGAGACAGCGAACACTGAAGCTTTCTTT. As protein: CSVETANTEAFF.

The chain combines TRBV19 with TRBJ1-1; the D is unclear. This CDR3 has 15 amino acids. Germline CDR1 reads LNHDA; CDR2 reads SQIVND (reference sequence). V lost 3 bases and J lost 2, with 13 bases in between. The DNA of the CDR3 is TGTGCCAGTAGTATGTTGAGGGAGGATAACACTGAAGCTTTCTTT. Residues: CASSMLREDNTEAFF.

This sequence joins TRBV6-1 and TRBJ1-2, with 7 bases fitting TRBD1. Trimming cost V 2 bases and J 3 bases; bases outside gene matches: 12. CDR1 is MNHNS and CDR2 is SASEGT in the germline V gene. CDR3 length equals 17 residues. Here the CDR3 reads CASSEFGRGARDYGYTF. CDR3 nucleotide sequence: TGTGCCAGCAGTGAATTTGGCAGGGGGGCGCGGGACTATGGCTACACCTTC.

The chain joins TRBV9 to TRBJ2-1, with TRBD2 matching 8 bases. CDR1 is SGDLS and CDR2 is YYNGEE in the germline V gene. This CDR3 has 16 residues. V shed 3 bases and J 4 bases; nucleotides not matched to a gene: 9. The CDR3 DNA sequence: TGTGCCAGCAGCGCCTATCTTAGCGGGAAATACAATGAGCAGTTCTTC. Its protein is CASSAYLSGKYNEQFF.

The chain links TRBV7-8 to TRBJ2-2; 8 bases are a match to TRBD2. With 4 bases clipped from V and 1 base from J, the junction kept 14 bases outside the gene matches. Germline CDR1 is SGHVS and CDR2 is FQNEAQ. The CDR3 extends over 19 amino acids. The DNA for the CDR3 is TGTGCCAGCAGCTCCCCCACCTTGGGGAGCGGGAGGAACACCGGGGAGCTGTTTTTT. Translated: CASSSPTLGSGRNTGELFF. Supplemented by reference TRBV7-8 and TRBJ2-2, the full variable domain reads GAGVSQSPRYKVAKRGQDVALRCDPISGHVSLFWYQQALGQGPEFLTYFQNEAQLDKSGLPSDRFFAERPEGSVSTLKIQRTQQEDSAVYLCASSSPTLGSGRNTGELFFGEGSRLTVL.

The chain has TRBV27 and TRBJ2-1; a weak D match, TRBD1 (5 bases). V lost 0 bases to trimming and J lost 9 bases, with 9 bases between them. Germline CDR1 MNHEY, CDR2 SMNVEV (reference sequence). The CDR3 totals 13 residues. The CDR3 loop is CASSLSRDREQFF. The CDR3 region has the DNA TGTGCCAGCAGTTTATCCAGGGATCGTGAGCAGTTCTTC.

The chain links TRBV5-6 to TRBJ2-5, with 9 bases identical to TRBD2. Germline lookup yields CDR1 SGHDT and CDR2 YYEEEE. Trimming took 4 bases from V and 4 from J; bases not matched to a gene: 2. The CDR3 is made up of 13 amino acids. The CDR3, as DNA: TGTGCCAGCAGCGGGACTAGCCGAGAGACCCAGTACTTC. Translating gives CASSGTSRETQYF. Complete variable domain (other parts from reference TRBV5-6 and TRBJ2-5): DAGVTQSPTHLIKTRGQQVTLRCSPKSGHDTVSWYQQALGQGPQFIFQYYEEEERQRGNFPDRFSGHQFPNYSSELNVNALLLGDSALYLCASSGTSRETQYFGPGTRLLVL.

V is TRBV7-2 and J is TRBJ2-1, with 13 positions matching TRBD2. The CDR3 loop spans 22 amino acids. Germline V CDR1 and CDR2: SGHTA, FQGNSA. After removal of 0 bases from V and 0 bases from J, the junction contained 14 bases not matched to a gene. The CDR3 loop is CASSLASVGTSGTWSSYNEQFF. CDR3 DNA: TGTGCCAGCAGCTTAGCATCTGTCGGGACTAGCGGGACTTGGAGCTCCTACAATGAGCAGTTCTTC.

In this sample, this clone turned up once. The chain joins TRBV4-2 to TRBJ2-6; 10 bases are a match to TRBD2. The V and J ends lost 4 bases and 0 bases, in that order; junction bases with no gene match: 6. The germline CDR1 and CDR2 sequences are LGHNA and YNFKEQ. The CDR3 length is 18 residues. The CDR3 reads CASSPSLAGSSGANVLTF. CDR3 nucleotides: TGTGCCAGCAGCCCGTCACTAGCGGGGAGCTCTGGGGCCAACGTCCTGACTTTC.

This chain links TRBV2 with TRBJ2-1, with 10 bases fitting TRBD2. This CDR3 contains 16 residues. V shed 8 bases, J shed 2 bases, and the junction held 9 bases outside the gene matches. CDR1 is SNHLY and CDR2 is FYNNEI in the germline V gene. The CDR3 loop is CASHGTAGGPYNEQFF. CDR3 nucleotide sequence: TGTGCCAGCCACGGGACAGCGGGAGGGCCCTACAATGAGCAGTTCTTC.

The V and J genes are TRBV28 and TRBJ1-4; 12 nucleotides agree with TRBD1. The CDR3 is made up of 14 amino acids. Per germline, CDR1 MDHEN and CDR2 SYDVKM. The trim removed 7 bases at V and 6 bases at J, leaving 3 bases unmatched. The CDR3 DNA sequence: TGTGCCAGCACCGGGACAGGGGGCGATGAAAAACTGTTTTTT. Translating gives CASTGTGGDEKLFF. Looking up the rest from reference TRBV28 and TRBJ1-4 gives the full variable domain: DVKVTQSSRYLVKRTGEKVFLECVQDMDHENMFWYRQDPGLGLRLIYFSYDVKMKEKGDIPEGYSVSREKKERFSLILESASTNQTSMYLCASTGTGGDEKLFFGSGTQLSVL.

V usage is TRBV28 and J usage is TRBJ2-2, with 10 bases identical to TRBD2. Germline CDR1 is MDHEN and CDR2 is SYDVKM. There are 13 residues in the CDR3. After removal of 7 bases from V and 6 bases from J, the junction contained 2 bases not matched to a gene. CDR3 sequence (DNA): TGTGCCAGCATAGGGACTAGCGCCGGGGAGCTGTTTTTT. Protein: CASIGTSAGELFF. Variable domain in full (rest from reference TRBV28 and TRBJ2-2): DVKVTQSSRYLVKRTGEKVFLECVQDMDHENMFWYRQDPGLGLRLIYFSYDVKMKEKGDIPEGYSVSREKKERFSLILESASTNQTSMYLCASIGTSAGELFFGEGSRLTVL.

The rearrangement joins TRBV18 to TRBJ1-1; 7 nucleotides align to TRBD1. The germline V gene has CDR1 KGHSH and CDR2 LQKENI. Trimming at V came to 2 bases and at J to 5 bases, leaving 14 bases not matched to a gene. The CDR3 covers 17 residues. CDR3 DNA: TGTGCCAGCTCACCAGGGGGTTACAGGGGTAGTGGGACTGAAGCTTTCTTT. It yields the protein CASSPGGYRGSGTEAFF.

V is TRBV9 and J is TRBJ1-1; 8 positions match TRBD1. J was trimmed by 3 bases and V by 3 bases; bases with no gene match: 4. The CDR3 runs to 14 residues. Germline CDR1 is SGDLS and CDR2 is YYNGEE. The CDR3 loop is CASSAQGAYTEAFF. The DNA for the CDR3 is TGTGCCAGCAGCGCTCAGGGGGCGTACACTGAAGCTTTCTTT.

The chain joins TRBV28 to TRBJ2-1; TRBD2 matches 9 bases. Trimming took 5 bases from V and 5 from J; bases not matched to a gene: 13. CDR3 length: 17 residues. Germline assignment: CDR1 MDHEN and CDR2 SYDVKM. The CDR3, as DNA: TGTGCCAGCAGTGGGGAGGAGGTGAGCGGGAGGCACAATGAGCAGTTCTTC. Encoded protein: CASSGEEVSGRHNEQFF.

The chain has TRBV9 and TRBJ1-4; maybe TRBD1 (6 bases). Germline loops: CDR1 SGDLS, CDR2 YYNGEE. The CDR3 consists of 14 residues. V was cut by 3 bases and J by 5 bases, with 11 bases left in between. CDR3 nucleotide sequence: TGTGCCAGCAGCGGGGGACACCCAAATGAAAAACTGTTTTTT. Translated: CASSGGHPNEKLFF.

The rearrangement links TRBV27 to TRBJ2-7, with TRBD2 as a possible D gene (6 bases). Trimming took off 6 bases at V and 0 bases at J, with 12 bases between the two ends. This CDR3 contains 14 residues. Germline values: CDR1 MNHEY, CDR2 SMNVEV (reference sequence). The CDR3 sequence: CASRIAESSYEQYF. The CDR3 DNA reads as TGTGCCAGCAGAATAGCGGAAAGCTCCTACGAGCAGTACTTC.